One and the same sample provided the 13 T cell receptor beta chains below, sequenced in a study of blood T cell repertoires in COVID-19. Clones were read by immunoSEQ multiplex PCR, and TCRdb kept only the in-frame ones, dropping some. In the table there are 200,000 to 250,000 clones, around 91% of which are singletons. Sequencing was performed on PBMCs or T cells enriched from blood (not recorded which). The receptors derive from a man younger than 40 who had been exposed to COVID-19.

The chain uses TRBV7-9 and TRBJ2-1; TRBD1 is a possible D gene (5 bases). The CDR3 loop spans 14 amino acids. V was trimmed by 5 bases and J by 8 bases, leaving 16 bases between them. CDR1 SEHNR and CDR2 FQNEAQ come from the germline V gene (reference sequence). CDR3 sequence reads: CASSPSRQWHEQFF. The CDR3 DNA reads as TGTGCCAGCAGCCCCAGTAGACAGTGGCATGAGCAGTTCTTC.

This clone was counted a single time. The V and J genes are TRBV5-1 and TRBJ1-2, with TRBD1 as a possible D gene (5 bases). The CDR3 has 14 residues. Germline values: CDR1 SGHRS, CDR2 YFSETQ. V lost 2 bases and J 3 bases, leaving 11 bases between the germline ends. CDR3 amino acids: CASSFGGGDYGYTF. CDR3 DNA: TGCGCCAGCAGCTTCGGGGGAGGAGACTATGGCTACACCTTC. Drawing the rest from reference TRBV5-1 and TRBJ1-2, the complete variable domain is KAGVTQTPRYLIKTRGQQVTLSCSPISGHRSVSWYQQTPGQGLQFLFEYFSETQRNKGNFPGRFSGRQFSNSRSEMNVSTLELGDSALYLCASSFGGGDYGYTFGSGTRLTVV.

The chain has TRBV7-6 and TRBJ2-1; tentative D call: TRBD2 (5 bases). Trimming shortened V by 8 bases and J by 5 bases, and 10 bases separated the two germline ends. Germline loops: CDR1 SGHVS, CDR2 FNYEAQ. This CDR3 is 12 amino acids long. The CDR3 nucleotides are TGTGCCAGCGAGGGAGCGGACAATGAGCAGTTCTTC. It is translated as CASEGADNEQFF.

The rearrangement uses TRBV30 and TRBJ2-7; D unresolved. V was shortened by 2 bases and J by 0 bases, with 8 bases between the two germline ends. This CDR3 region has 13 residues. Per germline, CDR1 GTSNPN and CDR2 SVGIG (reference sequence). CDR3 DNA sequence: TGTGCCTGGAGTCGATTGAGCTCCTACGAGCAGTACTTC. Protein sequence: CAWSRLSSYEQYF.

The chain recombines TRBV2 with TRBJ1-4; D might be TRBD1 (6 bases). Trimming took off 4 bases at V and 8 bases at J, with 20 bases between the two ends. The CDR3 extends over 16 amino acids. Germline V gene sequence: CDR1 SNHLY, CDR2 FYNNEI. This chain's CDR3 is CASSGPGWGGWEKLFF. The CDR3 region has the DNA TGTGCCAGCAGTGGTCCCGGTTGGGGGGGCTGGGAAAAACTGTTTTTT.

This clone is a singleton in its sample. The chain links TRBV6-2 or TRBV6-3 to TRBJ2-1; 9 nucleotides align to TRBD2. The germline CDR1 and CDR2 sequences are MNHEY and SVGEGT. The CDR3 extends over 15 amino acids. V dropped 4 bases and J dropped 8; count of bases not matched to a gene: 9. The CDR3 DNA sequence: TGTGCCAGCAGTTTAGGCGGGGGGGCCTTGGATGAGCAGTTCTTC. Amino acid sequence: CASSLGGGALDEQFF.

The chain is built from TRBV3-1 (or the pseudogene TRBV3-2) and TRBJ1-1, with D hard to call. The CDR3 is 14 residues long. V was cut by 2 bases and J by 2 bases, with 9 bases left in between. Looked up from germline, CDR1 is LGHDT and CDR2 is YNNKEL (reference sequence). CDR3 DNA: TGTGCCAGCAGCCAAACGGGATTTAACACTGAAGCTTTCTTT. Translated: CASSQTGFNTEAFF.

The rearrangement links TRBV7-9 to TRBJ1-4; no definite D call. CDR1 is SEHNR, CDR2 FQNEAQ, per germline (reference sequence). V was clipped by 5 bases and J by 2 bases, with 6 bases between them. The CDR3 extends over 13 amino acids. CDR3 residues: CASSVYTNEKLFF. In nucleotides, the CDR3 is TGTGCCAGCAGCGTCTACACTAATGAAAAACTGTTTTTT. Variable domain in full (rest from reference TRBV7-9 and TRBJ1-4): DTGVSQNPRHKITKRGQNVTFRCDPISEHNRLYWYRQTLGQGPEFLTYFQNEAQLEKSRLLSDRFSAERPKGSFSTLEIQRTEQGDSAMYLCASSVYTNEKLFFGSGTQLSVL.

The chain has TRBV10-1 and TRBJ2-1, with 9 bases matching TRBD2. Trimming cost V 2 bases and J 4 bases; bases outside gene matches: 6. Germline loops: CDR1 WNHNN, CDR2 SYGVQD (reference sequence). The CDR3 extends over 16 amino acids. In nucleotides, the CDR3 is TGCGCCAGCAGTGAGGGGAGACTAGCGGCTTACAATGAGCAGTTCTTC. As protein: CASSEGRLAAYNEQFF.

The chain recombines TRBV6-6 with TRBJ2-3; the match to TRBD2 covers 9 bases. This CDR3 contains 16 residues. J lost 4 bases, V lost 0 bases, and 5 bases had no gene match. CDR1 and CDR2 (germline): MNHNY, SVGAGI (reference sequence). This CDR3 reads CASSYSGGGAADTQYF. The DNA of the CDR3 is TGTGCCAGCAGTTACTCCGGCGGGGGGGCCGCAGATACGCAGTATTTT.

This sequence joins TRBV11-3 and TRBJ1-1; D gene ambiguous. The ends were cut back, 3 bases at V and 0 bases at J, with 8 bases in the middle. Germline V lookup: CDR1 SGHNT, CDR2 YENEEA. CDR3 length: 14 amino acids. CDR3 nucleotide sequence: TGTGCCAGCAGCTTGAACAACCTGAACACTGAAGCTTTCTTT. Its protein product is CASSLNNLNTEAFF.

The chain recombines TRBV4-1 with TRBJ2-6; 7 bases line up with TRBD1. The CDR3 loop spans 20 amino acids. V lost 4 bases to trimming and J lost 0 bases; unmatched junction nucleotides: 15. Germline V gene lookup returns CDR1 MGHRA and CDR2 YSYEKL. CDR3 DNA sequence: TGCGCCAGCAGCCTGCTGTCGCGGCAGGGGGTCATCTCTGGGGCCAACGTCCTGACTTTC. It codes for CASSLLSRQGVISGANVLTF.

The genes are TRBV5-4 and TRBJ1-1, with 12 bases fitting TRBD1. This CDR3 is 17 amino acids long. The trim removed 0 bases at V and 0 bases at J, leaving 3 bases unmatched. Per the germline V gene, CDR1 is SGHNT and CDR2 is YYREEE (reference sequence). CDR3: CASSLGDRGLMNTEAFF. The CDR3 DNA sequence: TGTGCCAGCAGCTTGGGGGACAGGGGGCTTATGAACACTGAAGCTTTCTTT.